A selection of T cell receptor beta chains follows, all from one sample in a study of blood T cells in healthy people across ages. TCRdb recomputed calls from the 5' RACE reads with MiXCR, one row per CDR3 protein. The sample carries some 1,500,000 distinct CDR3 sequences, about 42% recorded once. The sequenced material came from blood. These receptors all come from a woman under 30 in good health. Each CDR3 is given with its conserved first and last residue. The D gene is left open where the match is weak. Size values are once, few and many counts, or a class for expanded clones, and some rows have none.

V gene: TRBV28; clone size: few; J gene: TRBJ1-5; D gene: NA; CDR3 protein: CASSWRQRNQPQHF
V gene: TRBV28; clone size: NA; J gene: TRBJ2-1; D gene: TRBD2; CDR3 protein: CASSPRGSGRYNEQFF
V gene: TRBV6-6; clone size: NA; J gene: TRBJ1-2; D gene: NA; CDR3 protein: CASSRGQNGGYTF
V gene: TRBV5-1; clone size: few; J gene: TRBJ1-2; D gene: NA; CDR3 protein: CASSLAWTPGYTF
V gene: TRBV4-3; clone size: NA; J gene: TRBJ1-4; D gene: NA; CDR3 protein: CASSHTHDKDEKLFF
V gene: TRBV6-1; clone size: NA; J gene: TRBJ1-2; D gene: TRBD1; CDR3 protein: CASSVLVGQPVTGYTF
V gene: TRBV7-2; clone size: NA; J gene: TRBJ2-6; D gene: NA; CDR3 protein: CASSLYRVYGANVPTF
V gene: TRBV5-1; clone size: NA; J gene: TRBJ2-1; D gene: TRBD2; CDR3 protein: CASTGGRASDEQFF
V gene: TRBV28; clone size: few; J gene: TRBJ2-5; D gene: NA; CDR3 protein: CASSLNGRPGYF
V gene: TRBV29-1; clone size: NA; J gene: TRBJ2-5; D gene: NA; CDR3 protein: CSVGADPSTRGTQYF
V gene: TRBV3-1; clone size: NA; J gene: TRBJ1-6; D gene: NA; CDR3 protein: CASSQGTHIYNSPLHF
V gene: TRBV27; clone size: NA; J gene: TRBJ1-2; D gene: TRBD1; CDR3 protein: CASGREGADYGYTF
V gene: TRBV27; clone size: NA; J gene: TRBJ1-5; D gene: NA; CDR3 protein: CASSLYGYCNQPQHF
V gene: TRBV28; clone size: NA; J gene: TRBJ2-6; D gene: NA; CDR3 protein: CASRSGGPSGANVLTF
V gene: TRBV10-3; clone size: NA; J gene: NA; D gene: NA; CDR3 protein: CAISARDTAYEQYF
V gene: TRBV20-1; clone size: NA; J gene: TRBJ1-1; D gene: NA; CDR3 protein: CSDRGGRGQNTEAFF
V gene: TRBV7-9; clone size: few; J gene: NA; D gene: TRBD1; CDR3 protein: CASSLEGQGKYEQYF
V gene: TRBV20-1; clone size: NA; J gene: TRBJ2-6; D gene: NA; CDR3 protein: CSAKVKHGANVLTF
V gene: TRBV28; clone size: NA; J gene: NA; D gene: TRBD1; CDR3 protein: CASSVTSGTGGYEQYF
V gene: TRBV27; clone size: few; J gene: TRBJ2-4; D gene: NA; CDR3 protein: CASSNKNIQYF
V gene: TRBV27; clone size: many; J gene: TRBJ1-1; D gene: TRBD1; CDR3 protein: CASRRTGNTEAFF